This is a list of T cell receptor beta chains from one sample in a study of cytomegalovirus exposure and HLA in healthy donors. The data were produced by immunoSEQ multiplex PCR, yet TCRdb's version contains in-frame clones alone and is incomplete. The sample has roughly 130,000 clones; 88% are singletons. Sequencing was performed on PBMCs. Every receptor here comes from a man between 25 and 39 years old in good health and CMV-seronegative. Each CDR3 is given with its conserved first and last residue. A D gene is named only where the DNA matches it firmly. The size entry is marked missing in some rows and otherwise reads once, few, many or a size class.

v_call: TRBV18; clone_size: NA; j_call: TRBJ2-1; d_call: TRBD2; cdr3_aa: CASSPLSGTSGRARNEQFF; cdr3_nt: TGTGCCAGCTCACCTCTTAGTGGGACTAGCGGGAGGGCCCGCAATGAGCAGTTCTTC
v_call: TRBV27; clone_size: once; j_call: TRBJ1-1; d_call: TRBD1; cdr3_aa: CASSPIQGIGTEAFF; cdr3_nt: TGTGCCAGCAGTCCCATACAGGGGATCGGCACTGAAGCTTTCTTT
v_call: TRBV30; clone_size: NA; j_call: TRBJ1-1; d_call: TRBD1; cdr3_aa: CAWMGWNTGARGNTEAFF; cdr3_nt: TGTGCCTGGATGGGTTGGAACACAGGGGCGCGGGGGAACACTGAAGCTTTCTTT
v_call: TRBV18; clone_size: NA; j_call: TRBJ1-1; d_call: NA; cdr3_aa: CASSGGETGRAFF; cdr3_nt: TGTGCCAGCTCCGGGGGGGAGACGGGTCGGGCTTTCTTT
v_call: TRBV7-6; clone_size: NA; j_call: TRBJ1-5; d_call: TRBD1; cdr3_aa: CASSPDRGPNQPQHF; cdr3_nt: TGTGCCAGCAGTCCGGACAGGGGGCCGAATCAGCCCCAGCATTTT
v_call: TRBV6-5; clone_size: NA; j_call: TRBJ1-2; d_call: TRBD1; cdr3_aa: CASNQLSTGFFPYTF; cdr3_nt: TGTGCCAGCAACCAACTTTCGACAGGGTTCTTCCCCTACACCTTC
v_call: TRBV6-6; clone_size: NA; j_call: TRBJ2-5; d_call: NA; cdr3_aa: CASSYLASVMQETQYF; cdr3_nt: TGTGCCAGCAGTTACTTGGCTAGCGTGATGCAAGAGACCCAGTACTTC
v_call: TRBV7-3; clone_size: NA; j_call: TRBJ1-1; d_call: TRBD1; cdr3_aa: CASSPGQGENTEAFF; cdr3_nt: TGTGCCAGCAGCCCGGGACAGGGTGAAAACACTGAAGCTTTCTTT
v_call: TRBV6-5; clone_size: few; j_call: TRBJ1-5; d_call: TRBD1; cdr3_aa: CASRSGTGNQPQHF; cdr3_nt: TGTGCCAGCAGATCCGGGACAGGGAATCAGCCCCAGCATTTT
v_call: TRBV14; clone_size: NA; j_call: TRBJ1-5; d_call: TRBD1; cdr3_aa: CASSHLGQGEPQHF; cdr3_nt: TGTGCCAGCAGCCACTTGGGTCAGGGGGAGCCCCAGCATTTT
v_call: TRBV6-1; clone_size: NA; j_call: TRBJ2-1; d_call: TRBD2; cdr3_aa: CASSEGTSVNNEQFF; cdr3_nt: TGTGCCAGCAGTGAAGGGACTAGCGTGAACAATGAGCAGTTCTTC
v_call: TRBV7-2; clone_size: NA; j_call: TRBJ1-2; d_call: NA; cdr3_aa: CASSLAARYTF; cdr3_nt: TGTGCCAGCAGCTTAGCAGCACGATACACCTTC
v_call: TRBV13; clone_size: NA; j_call: TRBJ1-2; d_call: NA; cdr3_aa: CASSPDSLSSYGYTF; cdr3_nt: TGTGCCAGCAGCCCGGACAGCCTCTCGAGCTATGGCTACACCTTC
v_call: TRBV7-9; clone_size: NA; j_call: TRBJ1-5; d_call: NA; cdr3_aa: CASSPGGGNQPQHF; cdr3_nt: TGTGCCAGCAGCCCGGGGGGTGGGAATCAGCCCCAGCATTTT
v_call: TRBV5-1; clone_size: NA; j_call: TRBJ2-3; d_call: TRBD1; cdr3_aa: CASSLQGAEDTQYF; cdr3_nt: TGCGCCAGCAGCTTACAGGGGGCTGAGGATACGCAGTATTTT
v_call: TRBV19; clone_size: NA; j_call: TRBJ2-7; d_call: TRBD1; cdr3_aa: CASSKTGTVGYEQYF; cdr3_nt: TGTGCCAGTAGTAAAACCGGGACAGTAGGCTACGAGCAGTACTTC
v_call: TRBV12-1; clone_size: NA; j_call: TRBJ2-1; d_call: NA; cdr3_aa: CASSFSRKSSYNEQFF; cdr3_nt: TGTGCCAGCAGCTTTTCGCGGAAAAGCTCCTACAATGAGCAGTTCTTC